Presented here are 22 T cell receptor beta chains from one specimen sequenced in a study of OX40 agonist ivuxolimab in advanced cancers. Method: immunoSEQ multiplex PCR; TCRdb's copy keeps in-frame clones and lacks some. Of about 96,000 clones listed, less than 85% are singletons. This material consisted of CD4+ or CD8+ T cells sorted from blood, taken in a trial of the OX40 agonist ivuxolimab. These receptors were obtained from an adult with an advanced solid tumor such as melanoma, head and neck, liver or kidney cancer.

The V call is TRBV6-6, the J call TRBJ2-2; D unclear. From germline, CDR1 is MNHNY and CDR2 SVGAGI (reference sequence). V shed 0 bases and J shed 4 bases, with 3 bases lying between them. This CDR3 region has 13 residues. The chain's CDR3 is CASSYSGTGELFF. The CDR3 coding sequence is TGTGCCAGCAGTTACTCAGGCACCGGGGAGCTGTTTTTT.

This clone was detected only once. The chain is built from TRBV18 and TRBJ2-3, with 8 bases fitting TRBD2. The germline gives CDR1 KGHSH, CDR2 LQKENI. The length of the CDR3 is 15 residues. With 2 bases clipped from V and 1 base from J, the junction kept 2 bases outside the gene matches. The CDR3: CASSPIGGGTDTQYF. CDR3 nucleotide sequence: TGTGCCAGCTCACCAATCGGGGGGGGCACAGATACGCAGTATTTT.

The chain combines TRBV27 with TRBJ2-5; TRBD2 aligns across 7 bases. The trim removed 4 bases at V and 1 base at J, leaving 6 bases unmatched. This CDR3 region has 15 residues. The V gene's germline CDR1 is MNHEY and CDR2 SMNVEV (reference sequence). The DNA of the CDR3 is TGTGCCAGCAGTTCCGCTTGGGGGGGCCAAGAGACCCAGTACTTC. Encoded protein: CASSSAWGGQETQYF.

The V gene is TRBV11-3, the J gene TRBJ2-2, with D unclear. CDR1 is SGHNT, CDR2 YENEEA, per germline. V was shortened by 7 bases and J by 7 bases, with 16 bases between the two germline ends. This CDR3 has 14 amino acids. The CDR3 coding sequence is TGTGCCAGCATTAAGAGGCCCTGTAACGGGGAGCTGTTTTTT. Amino acid sequence: CASIKRPCNGELFF.

The rearrangement joins TRBV6-5 to TRBJ2-7; 8 bases map to TRBD2. The CDR3 sequence is 13 residues long. V lost 5 bases to trimming and J lost 6 bases; unmatched junction nucleotides: 6. The germline V gene encodes CDR1 MNHEY and CDR2 SVGAGI. The CDR3 protein is CASSAGLVSEQYF. The CDR3, as DNA: TGTGCCAGCAGTGCGGGACTAGTAAGCGAGCAGTACTTC.

This clone was counted only a few times. This rearrangement joins TRBV7-8 to TRBJ2-5; D is undetermined. The CDR3 is 14 residues long. The germline gives CDR1 SGHVS, CDR2 FQNEAQ. Trimming took off 3 bases at V and 1 base at J, with 9 bases between the two ends. The CDR3 is CASSLRRTQETQYF. The CDR3 nucleotides are TGTGCCAGCAGCTTGAGGCGGACCCAAGAGACCCAGTACTTC.

The chain couples TRBV5-1 to TRBJ2-2; perhaps D is TRBD1 or TRBD2 (5 bases each). Trimming pared 4 bases from V and 5 bases from J, leaving 18 bases between. There are 16 residues in the CDR3. Per germline, CDR1 SGHRS and CDR2 YFSETQ. The CDR3 loop reads CASSPRPRESTGELFF. In DNA, the CDR3 is TGCGCCAGCAGCCCCCGGCCCAGGGAGTCAACCGGGGAGCTGTTTTTT.

V gene TRBV7-9 combines with J gene TRBJ2-7; no firm D call. The ends were cut back, 5 bases at V and 3 bases at J, with 5 bases in the middle. CDR1 and CDR2 from the germline V gene are SEHNR and FQNEAQ (reference sequence). The length of the CDR3 is 11 residues. The CDR3 region is CASSTSYEQYF. CDR3 coding DNA: TGTGCCAGCAGCACCAGCTACGAGCAGTACTTC. Variable domain in full (rest from reference TRBV7-9 and TRBJ2-7): DTGVSQNPRHKITKRGQNVTFRCDPISEHNRLYWYRQTLGQGPEFLTYFQNEAQLEKSRLLSDRFSAERPKGSFSTLEIQRTEQGDSAMYLCASSTSYEQYFGPGTRLTVT.

The chain joins TRBV9 to TRBJ2-2; 12 bases line up with TRBD2. The CDR3 is made up of 17 amino acids. Germline CDR1 is SGDLS and CDR2 is YYNGEE. V dropped 3 bases and J dropped 4; count of bases not matched to a gene: 7. CDR3 sequence reads: CASSDPKLAGGTGELFF. CDR3 nucleotide sequence: TGTGCCAGCAGCGACCCAAAACTAGCGGGGGGCACCGGGGAGCTGTTTTTT.

The chain has TRBV14 and TRBJ2-5; tentatively, D is TRBD2 (5 bases). This CDR3 is 16 amino acids long. Germline V gene sequence: CDR1 SGHDN, CDR2 FVKESK. V was clipped by 4 bases and J by 2 bases, with 17 bases between them. The DNA of the CDR3 is TGTGCCAGCAGCCTCGGGGAGAGAGGGCGGCAAGAGACCCAGTACTTC. Translated, it gives CASSLGERGRQETQYF.

V is TRBV12-5 and J is TRBJ2-1, with TRBD1 matching 7 bases. Germline loops: CDR1 LGHNT, CDR2 FRNRAP. J was trimmed by 10 bases and V by 2 bases; bases with no gene match: 8. The CDR3 spans 14 residues. The chain's CDR3 is CASGLFGVGQEQFF. The CDR3 region has the DNA TGTGCTAGTGGTTTGTTTGGGGTGGGACAGGAGCAGTTCTTC.

The chain joins TRBV5-1 to TRBJ1-2, with D unresolved. Germline loops: CDR1 SGHRS, CDR2 YFSETQ. The CDR3 spans 12 residues. The germline V and J ends were trimmed by 4 bases and 8 bases, with 12 bases remaining between them. The CDR3 is CASSLDGLGYTF. In DNA form, the CDR3 reads TGCGCCAGCAGCCTGGACGGTCTGGGCTACACCTTC.

This clone was seen a few times. V and J are TRBV9 and TRBJ2-1, with 8 bases identical to TRBD1. The trim removed 0 bases at V and 4 bases at J, leaving 9 bases unmatched. The CDR3 totals 17 residues. Germline CDR1 is SGDLS and CDR2 is YYNGEE. CDR3 in amino acids: CASSVGGWDRLYNEQFF. CDR3 bases: TGTGCCAGCAGCGTAGGGGGGTGGGACAGGCTTTACAATGAGCAGTTCTTC.

This chain links TRBV4-1 with TRBJ2-4; TRBD2 is a possible D gene (6 bases). Trimming removed 0 bases at V and 0 bases at J, with 18 bases between. The CDR3 extends over 19 amino acids. Germline loops: CDR1 MGHRA, CDR2 YSYEKL. The CDR3 DNA reads as TGCGCCAGCAGCCAAGAAAGGTCCTCTAGCGAGGGAGCCAAAAACATTCAGTACTTC. It translates to CASSQERSSSEGAKNIQYF.

The chain combines TRBV6-5 with TRBJ1-6, with D possibly TRBD1 on 5 matching bases. This CDR3 is built from 14 residues. CDR1 is MNHEY, CDR2 SVGAGI, per germline. The V end was cut by 7 bases, the J end by 8 bases, with 15 bases between. The CDR3 sequence: CASNPRGGDSPLHF. CDR3 coding DNA: TGTGCCAGCAACCCGAGGGGCGGGGATTCACCCCTCCACTTT.

This chain joins TRBV18 and TRBJ2-7; TRBD1 agrees at 9 bases. Germline V gives CDR1 KGHSH, CDR2 LQKENI. CDR3 length: 18 residues. The ends lost 6 bases at V and 1 base at J; junction bases unmatched: 16. This chain's CDR3 is CASSLSSFSGTGSYEQYF. In DNA form, the CDR3 reads TGTGCCAGCTCCCTAAGTTCGTTCTCCGGGACAGGGTCCTACGAGCAGTACTTC.

V gene TRBV29-1 combines with J gene TRBJ1-2, with D maybe TRBD1 (6 bases). This CDR3 spans 12 amino acids. CDR1 and CDR2 from the germline V gene are SQVTM and ANQGSEA. Trimming took 7 bases from V and 4 from J, leaving 13 bases between them. The CDR3 sequence: CSEQGLRYGYTF. In DNA, the CDR3 is TGCAGCGAGCAGGGGTTGCGCTATGGCTACACCTTC.

This clone is medium-sized (0.01 to 0.1%). This chain connects TRBV7-8 to TRBJ2-7, with D tentatively TRBD1 (6 bases). V shed 8 bases and J shed 3 bases, with 14 bases lying between them. The CDR3 runs to 13 residues. Germline assignment: CDR1 SGHVS and CDR2 FQNEAQ. The CDR3: CASSPGGGYEQYF. CDR3 DNA: TGTGCCAGCTCCCCTGGGGGCGGCTACGAGCAGTACTTC.

V usage is TRBV29-1 and J usage is TRBJ2-1; 13 nucleotides match TRBD2. J was trimmed by 4 bases and V by 7 bases; bases with no gene match: 1. This CDR3 is 13 amino acids long. Germline values: CDR1 SQVTM, CDR2 ANQGSEA. The CDR3 DNA reads as TGCAGCGCGGGACTAGCGGGGTACAATGAGCAGTTCTTC. It codes for CSAGLAGYNEQFF.

The rearrangement joins TRBV23-1 to TRBJ2-7; 10 positions agree with TRBD1. TRBV23-1 has ORF status, its function being uncertain. The V gene end was trimmed by 0 bases and the J gene end by 4 bases; junction bases not matched to a gene: 3. The CDR3 is 15 amino acids. CDR3 in DNA: TGCGCCAGCAGTCAATCCGGGACAGGGGTTTACGAGCAGTACTTC. Its protein is CASSQSGTGVYEQYF.

The chain has TRBV19 and TRBJ1-5; perhaps TRBD1 as D (5 bases). The germline V gene has CDR1 LNHDA and CDR2 SQIVND (reference sequence). The CDR3 runs 12 residues. V lost 6 bases and J lost 2, with 5 bases in between. In DNA form, the CDR3 reads TGTGCCAGTAGGGGGGGCAATCAGCCCCAGCATTTT. Translation gives CASRGGNQPQHF.

V usage is TRBV19 and J usage is TRBJ2-3, with D possibly TRBD2 on 5 matching bases. Germline CDR1 LNHDA, CDR2 SQIVND (reference sequence). Trimming stripped 3 bases from V and 4 bases from J, with 14 bases between. This CDR3 spans 15 amino acids. The CDR3 coding sequence is TGTGCCAGTAGTATTGGGAGATCTGGCGCAGATACGCAGTATTTT. The encoded protein is CASSIGRSGADTQYF.